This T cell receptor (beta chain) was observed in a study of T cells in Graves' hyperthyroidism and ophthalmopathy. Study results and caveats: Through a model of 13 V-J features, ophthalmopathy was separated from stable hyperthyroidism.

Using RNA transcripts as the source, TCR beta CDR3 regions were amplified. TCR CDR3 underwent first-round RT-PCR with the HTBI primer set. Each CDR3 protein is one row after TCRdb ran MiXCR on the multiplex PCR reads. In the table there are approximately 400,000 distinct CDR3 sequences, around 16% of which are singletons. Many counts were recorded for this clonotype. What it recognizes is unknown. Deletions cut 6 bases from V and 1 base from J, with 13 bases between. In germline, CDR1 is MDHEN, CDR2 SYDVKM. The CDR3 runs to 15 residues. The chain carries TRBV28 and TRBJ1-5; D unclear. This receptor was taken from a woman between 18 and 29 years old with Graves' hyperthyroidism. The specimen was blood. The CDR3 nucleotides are TGTGCCAGCAGCAGGATCCCGGGAAGCAATCAGCCCCAGCATTTT. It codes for CASSRIPGSNQPQHF.